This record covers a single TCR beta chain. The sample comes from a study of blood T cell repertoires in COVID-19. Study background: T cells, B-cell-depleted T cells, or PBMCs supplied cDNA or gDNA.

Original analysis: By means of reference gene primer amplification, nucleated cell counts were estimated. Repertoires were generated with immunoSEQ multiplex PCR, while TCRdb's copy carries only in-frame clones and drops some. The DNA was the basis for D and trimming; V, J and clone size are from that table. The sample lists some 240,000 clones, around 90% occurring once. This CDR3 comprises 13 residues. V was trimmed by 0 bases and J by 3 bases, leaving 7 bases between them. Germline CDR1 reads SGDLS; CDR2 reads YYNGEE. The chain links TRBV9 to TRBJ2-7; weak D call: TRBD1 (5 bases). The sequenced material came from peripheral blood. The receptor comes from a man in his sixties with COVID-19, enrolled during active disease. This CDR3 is CASSVDTGYEQYF. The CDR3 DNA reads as TGTGCCAGCAGCGTAGATACAGGCTACGAGCAGTACTTC. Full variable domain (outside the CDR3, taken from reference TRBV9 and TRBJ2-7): DSGVTQTPKHLITATGQRVTLRCSPRSGDLSVYWYQQSLDQGLQFLIQYYNGEERAKGNILERFSAQQFPDLHSELNLSSLELGDSALYFCASSVDTGYEQYFGPGTRLTVT.